The 25 T cell receptor beta chains given below trace back to one sample, sequenced in a study of blood T cell repertoires in COVID-19. The assay was immunoSEQ multiplex PCR, and TCRdb's table has in-frame clones only and misses some. Among approximately 470,000 clones, around 87% were seen once, and the ten largest hold roughly 0.7%. The material sequenced was PBMCs or T cells enriched from blood (not recorded which). The source is a woman under 30 who had recovered from COVID-19.

The rearrangement joins TRBV7-8 to TRBJ2-1, with 9 bases fitting TRBD2. CDR3 length: 17 residues. Germline lookup yields CDR1 SGHVS and CDR2 FQNEAQ. Trimming took 5 bases from V and 8 from J; bases not matched to a gene: 16. The CDR3 region is CASSPLSGGGAGDEQFF. In DNA, the CDR3 is TGTGCCAGCAGCCCCCTAAGTGGCGGGGGGGCAGGCGATGAGCAGTTCTTC.

The chain joins TRBV10-3 to TRBJ2-7, with TRBD1 matching 10 bases. The CDR3 consists of 14 residues. The J segment lost 7 bases and the V segment lost 6 bases, leaving 9 bases of the junction unmatched. Germline CDR1 and CDR2: ENHRY and SYGVKD. The DNA of the CDR3 is TGTGCCATCAGAACCGGGACAGGGGTTGAGGAGCAGTACTTC. It encodes CAIRTGTGVEEQYF.

This clone was detected a few times. V gene TRBV25-1 combines with J gene TRBJ1-2; D remains unclear. This CDR3 contains 11 residues. V was pared by 2 bases and J by 7 bases, with 5 bases between. Looked up from germline, CDR1 is MGHDK and CDR2 is SYGVNS. The CDR3 region is CASSEVGGYTF. The CDR3 DNA reads as TGTGCCAGCAGTGAAGTCGGTGGCTACACCTTC.

The rearrangement links TRBV21-1 to TRBJ1-3; the D call of TRBD1 is as the table states it, not checked on the DNA. TRBV21-1 is a pseudogene locus. This CDR3 comprises 23 residues. The CDR3 sequence is CASSKKGKPDRTVFNPHGNTIYF. The CDR3 region has the DNA TGTGCCAGCAGCAAAAAGGGGAAACCAGACCGGACAGTTTTTAACCCCCATGGAAACACCATATATTTT.

The chain employs TRBV9 and TRBJ2-7; 9 bases are shared with TRBD1. The CDR3 covers 15 residues. Germline V gene lookup returns CDR1 SGDLS and CDR2 YYNGEE. With 3 bases clipped from V and 6 bases from J, the junction kept 10 bases outside the gene matches. CDR3 nucleotides: TGTGCCAGCAGCGCCGGACAGGGGAGTGGGGTCGAGCAGTACTTC. Translation: CASSAGQGSGVEQYF.

This sequence joins TRBV9 and TRBJ2-5; D may be TRBD2 (6 bases). Germline V CDR1 and CDR2: SGDLS, YYNGEE. The CDR3 totals 15 residues. V was shortened by 4 bases and J by 0 bases, with 13 bases between the two germline ends. The CDR3 nucleotides are TGTGCCAGCAGCCCTACTCGGGGGAACCAAGAGACCCAGTACTTC. It yields the protein CASSPTRGNQETQYF.

The chain recombines TRBV18 with TRBJ2-3; 9 bases line up with TRBD2. Germline lookup yields CDR1 KGHSH and CDR2 LQKENI. V shed 2 bases and J 2 bases; nucleotides not matched to a gene: 2. This CDR3 region has 15 residues. As DNA, the CDR3 is TGTGCCAGCTCACCAGCGGGGGGGCCCACAGATACGCAGTATTTT. This translates into CASSPAGGPTDTQYF.

V gene TRBV6-5 combines with J gene TRBJ2-3; 7 positions match TRBD2. The V segment lost 8 bases and the J segment 5 bases; nucleotides outside the gene matches: 7. The CDR3 has 13 residues. From germline, CDR1 is MNHEY and CDR2 SVGAGI. In DNA, the CDR3 is TGTGCCAGCTGGGCGGGGGAAGGAGATACGCAGTATTTT. Its translation is CASWAGEGDTQYF.

The chain combines TRBV11-3 with TRBJ2-3, with 9 bases fitting TRBD1. The CDR3 covers 15 residues. Trimming removed 1 base from V and 1 base from J; junction bases left unmatched: 0. Germline V gives CDR1 SGHNT, CDR2 YENEEA. CDR3 nucleotide sequence: TGTGCCAGCAGCTTAGGGACAGGGGGCACAGATACGCAGTATTTT. Its translation is CASSLGTGGTDTQYF.

The J gene is TRBJ1-2, the V gene TRBV6-5, with D perhaps matching TRBD1 (5 bases). The CDR3 runs to 14 residues. V gave up 7 bases and J gave up 4 bases, with 16 bases separating them. Germline V gene data show CDR1 as MNHEY and CDR2 as SVGAGI. CDR3 amino acids: CASTQGRNRYGYTF. The CDR3 DNA follows: TGTGCCAGCACCCAGGGCCGCAATCGCTATGGCTACACCTTC.

The chain employs TRBV5-1 and TRBJ2-5, with 7 nucleotides matching TRBD2. The CDR3 has 13 amino acids. Unmatched junction bases numbered 3, after V lost 6 bases and J lost 1 base. Germline values: CDR1 SGHRS, CDR2 YFSETQ. CDR3 region: CASTGGGQETQYF. DNA of the CDR3: TGCGCCAGCACGGGCGGGGGCCAAGAGACCCAGTACTTC.

The rearrangement joins TRBV19 to TRBJ1-4, with TRBD1 matching over 9 bases. The CDR3 covers 17 residues. CDR1 and CDR2 from the germline V gene are LNHDA and SQIVND (reference sequence). J lost 7 bases, V lost 4 bases, and 13 bases had no gene match. Here the CDR3 reads CASSRDSTGGSGEKLFF. The CDR3 DNA follows: TGTGCCAGTAGTAGAGACTCTACAGGGGGCTCGGGTGAAAAACTGTTTTTT.

This clone came up once. The chain has TRBV2 and TRBJ2-7, with 9 bases that match TRBD1. The germline V gene encodes CDR1 SNHLY and CDR2 FYNNEI. This CDR3 is built from 14 residues. V lost 6 bases, J lost 4 bases, and 7 bases stayed unmatched. CDR3 protein: CASRGDRAWYEQYF. The DNA of the CDR3 is TGTGCCAGCAGGGGGGACAGGGCTTGGTACGAGCAGTACTTC.

The chain couples TRBV2 to TRBJ1-2; D unclear. Germline values: CDR1 SNHLY, CDR2 FYNNEI. Trimming shortened V by 1 base and J by 5 bases, and 8 bases separated the two germline ends. The CDR3 is 13 amino acids. The CDR3 loop reads CASSEELLYGYTF. CDR3 nucleotides: TGTGCCAGCAGTGAAGAACTGCTGTATGGCTACACCTTC.

The rearrangement links TRBV11-2 to TRBJ2-1; D is undetermined. CDR3 length: 11 amino acids. V lost 3 bases and J lost 7, with 4 bases in between. From germline, CDR1 is SGHAT and CDR2 FQNNGV. This CDR3 reads CASSLSNEQFF. The CDR3 DNA reads TGTGCCAGCAGCTTGAGTAATGAGCAGTTCTTC.

The V gene is TRBV18, the J gene TRBJ2-1; D not certain. The V gene lost 0 bases and the J gene lost 5 bases, with 8 bases spanning the gap. The CDR3 is 14 amino acids. The V gene's germline CDR1 is KGHSH and CDR2 LQKENI. This CDR3 reads CASSPPRRNNEQFF. Here the CDR3 DNA reads TGTGCCAGCTCACCACCTAGGCGGAACAATGAGCAGTTCTTC.

The chain carries TRBV2 and TRBJ2-3; unclear D gene. The CDR3 is 15 amino acids. The V end was cut by 7 bases, the J end by 0 bases, with 14 bases between. Germline V CDR1 and CDR2: SNHLY, FYNNEI. In DNA form, the CDR3 reads TGTGCCAGCAAGAGGAGAGCGACTAGCACAGATACGCAGTATTTT. It yields the protein CASKRRATSTDTQYF.

The chain links TRBV7-9 to TRBJ1-1; no clear D. Germline V lookup: CDR1 SEHNR, CDR2 FQNEAQ (reference sequence). V was shortened by 2 bases and J by 7 bases, with 11 bases between the two germline ends. This CDR3 is built from 13 residues. The CDR3 here is CASSLSQFSEAFF. The CDR3 region has the DNA TGTGCCAGCAGCTTAAGTCAGTTCAGTGAAGCTTTCTTT. The full variable domain, completed using reference TRBV7-9 and TRBJ1-1, is DTGVSQNPRHKITKRGQNVTFRCDPISEHNRLYWYRQTLGQGPEFLTYFQNEAQLEKSRLLSDRFSAERPKGSFSTLEIQRTEQGDSAMYLCASSLSQFSEAFFGQGTRLTVV.

The V call is TRBV7-8, the J call TRBJ2-1; D may be TRBD1 (7 bases). Trimming took 4 bases from V and 10 from J, leaving 11 bases between them. CDR3 length: 12 residues. Germline V CDR1 and CDR2: SGHVS, FQNEAQ. CDR3 loop: CASSSPGGEQFF. In DNA, the CDR3 is TGTGCCAGCAGCTCGCCAGGGGGGGAGCAGTTCTTC.

V is TRBV19 and J is TRBJ1-6; tentative D call: TRBD1 (6 bases). Germline loops: CDR1 LNHDA, CDR2 SQIVND (reference sequence). V was clipped by 5 bases and J by 7 bases, with 12 bases between them. This CDR3 has 14 amino acids. DNA of the CDR3: TGTGCCAGTAGTCCCCCAGGGGCGAATTCACCCCTCCACTTT. It codes for CASSPPGANSPLHF.

The chain has TRBV5-6 and TRBJ2-1; TRBD2 might be the D (5 bases). The length of the CDR3 is 15 residues. Germline CDR1 reads SGHDT; CDR2 reads YYEEEE. V was trimmed by 4 bases and J by 6 bases, leaving 17 bases between them. The CDR3, as DNA: TGTGCCAGCAGCCTCACGGGATTAAAGGGCAATGAGCAGTTCTTC. It codes for CASSLTGLKGNEQFF.

This chain joins TRBV3-1 (or the pseudogene TRBV3-2) and TRBJ2-1; TRBD1 matches 11 bases. The CDR3 has 16 amino acids. Looked up from germline, CDR1 is LGHDT and CDR2 is YNNKEL (reference sequence). V shed 4 bases, J shed 8 bases, and the junction held 10 bases outside the gene matches. The CDR3 nucleotides are TGTGCCAGCAGCCGCTTACCGGGACAGGGGGGATATGAGCAGTTCTTC. It encodes CASSRLPGQGGYEQFF.

The chain recombines TRBV7-9 with TRBJ2-7; the match to TRBD2 covers 10 bases. V was clipped by 5 bases and J by 5 bases; unmatched bases: 15. Germline V gene lookup returns CDR1 SEHNR and CDR2 FQNEAQ (reference sequence). The CDR3 runs to 17 residues. The CDR3 region is CASSGDIGGTSVHEQYF. The CDR3 DNA follows: TGTGCCAGCAGCGGGGACATTGGGGGGACTAGCGTCCACGAGCAGTACTTC.

V is TRBV29-1 and J is TRBJ1-1; no clear D gene. Germline V gene data show CDR1 as SQVTM and CDR2 as ANQGSEA. This CDR3 has 14 amino acids. V was clipped by 5 bases and J by 1 base, with 14 bases between them. CDR3 sequence: CSVRGRVANTEAFF. CDR3 DNA sequence: TGCAGCGTTCGAGGCCGAGTGGCGAACACTGAAGCTTTCTTT.

The chain couples TRBV14 to TRBJ1-2, with D perhaps matching TRBD1 (6 bases). Germline lookup yields CDR1 SGHDN and CDR2 FVKESK. The length of the CDR3 is 13 residues. V lost 4 bases, J lost 4 bases, and 10 bases lay in between. The CDR3 DNA reads TGTGCCAGCAGCCCGCAGGGGTTCTATGGCTACACCTTC. This codes for CASSPQGFYGYTF.